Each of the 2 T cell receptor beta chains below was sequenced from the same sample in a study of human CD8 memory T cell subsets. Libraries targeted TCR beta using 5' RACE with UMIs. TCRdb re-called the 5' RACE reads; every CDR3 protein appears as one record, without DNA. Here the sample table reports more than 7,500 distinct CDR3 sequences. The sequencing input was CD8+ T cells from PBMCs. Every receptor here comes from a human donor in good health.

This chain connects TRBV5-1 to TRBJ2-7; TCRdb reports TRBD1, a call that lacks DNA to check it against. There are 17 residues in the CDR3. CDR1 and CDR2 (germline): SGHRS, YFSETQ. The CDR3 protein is CASSLQQDRVTRYEQYF. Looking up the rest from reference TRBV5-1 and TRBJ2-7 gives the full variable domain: KAGVTQTPRYLIKTRGQQVTLSCSPISGHRSVSWYQQTPGQGLQFLFEYFSETQRNKGNFPGRFSGRQFSNSRSEMNVSTLELGDSALYLCASSLQQDRVTRYEQYFGPGTRLTVT.

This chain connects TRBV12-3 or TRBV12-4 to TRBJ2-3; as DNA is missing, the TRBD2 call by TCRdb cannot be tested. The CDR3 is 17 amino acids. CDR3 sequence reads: CASSAKLAGPSTDTQYF.